These T cell receptor beta chains were read from a single sample in a study of cytomegalovirus exposure and HLA in healthy donors. Sequencing was performed with immunoSEQ multiplex PCR; in TCRdb, only in-frame clones are kept and a portion is missing. The sample includes more than 95,000 clones, 65% to 75% of them seen just once. The sequenced sample was PBMCs. These receptors all come from a man in his forties or fifties in good health and CMV-seropositive. The CDR3 runs from the conserved cysteine through the conserved F or W. D genes are given only for firm matches. The listing skips clone size in some rows; elsewhere it reads once, few, many or a size class.

d_gene,v_gene,abundance,j_gene,CDR3aa,CDR3nt
.,TRBV5-1,once,TRBJ2-5,CASSLGAQETQYF,TGCGCCAGCAGCTTGGGAGCCCAAGAGACCCAGTACTTC
TRBD2,TRBV28,.,TRBJ2-2,CASTLPRTGGPTGELFF,TGTGCCAGCACCCTCCCTAGAACGGGAGGGCCCACCGGGGAGCTGTTTTTT
TRBD1,TRBV6-5,.,TRBJ2-1,CASSHGTVIAYEQFF,TGTGCCAGCAGCCATGGGACAGTCATCGCCTATGAGCAGTTCTTC
TRBD1,TRBV13,.,TRBJ2-7,CASSYGQGRHEQYF,TGTGCCAGCAGCTACGGACAGGGGAGGCACGAGCAGTACTTC
TRBD1,TRBV28,.,TRBJ2-1,CASIEVDRGLDEQFF,TGTGCCAGCATTGAAGTGGACAGGGGGCTCGATGAGCAGTTCTTC
TRBD1,TRBV6-5,.,TRBJ1-6,CASTPDRGRNSPLHF,TGTGCCAGCACCCCTGACAGGGGCAGGAATTCACCCCTCCACTTT
.,TRBV30,few,TRBJ2-7,CAWSGSGEREQYF,TGTGCCTGGAGTGGGTCAGGGGAGAGGGAGCAGTACTTC
.,TRBV19,.,TRBJ2-2,CASSIDRTRGELFF,TGTGCCAGTAGTATAGATCGAACGCGCGGGGAGCTGTTTTTT
TRBD1,TRBV2,.,TRBJ1-6,CASLPYTGASPLHF,TGTGCCAGCCTACCTTACACAGGGGCATCACCCCTCCACTTT
.,TRBV6-6,.,TRBJ2-5,CASRQQGGETQYF,TGTGCCAGCAGACAACAGGGAGGGGAGACCCAGTACTTC
TRBD1,TRBV10-3,few,TRBJ1-1,CAISPGQGAGTEAFF,TGTGCCATCAGTCCGGGACAGGGGGCTGGCACTGAAGCTTTCTTT
TRBD1,TRBV27,.,TRBJ1-1,CASSPGTDEAFF,TGTGCCAGCAGTCCCGGGACAGATGAAGCTTTCTTT
TRBD2,TRBV6-1,.,TRBJ2-7,CASSEQAGRDYEQYF,TGTGCCAGCAGTGAACAGGCAGGGAGGGACTACGAGCAGTACTTC
TRBD1,TRBV25-1,few,TRBJ1-1,CASSESRGLSTEAFF,TGTGCCAGCAGTGAATCGAGGGGGCTGAGCACTGAAGCTTTCTTT
.,TRBV6-6,.,TRBJ2-7,CASSSSSYEQYF,TGTGCCAGCAGTTCTAGTTCCTACGAGCAGTACTTC
.,TRBV14,once,TRBJ2-2,CASSQGRGTGELFF,TGTGCCAGCAGCCAGGGAAGGGGCACCGGGGAGCTGTTTTTT
.,TRBV14,few,TRBJ1-1,CASSQIGGPGEAFF,TGTGCCAGCAGCCAAATCGGGGGGCCGGGTGAAGCTTTCTTT
.,TRBV28,.,TRBJ2-7,CASSLAGYEQYF,TGTGCCAGCAGTTTAGCCGGTTACGAGCAGTACTTC
.,TRBV2,.,TRBJ2-7,CASSVQGHYEQYF,TGTGCCAGCAGTGTACAGGGACACTACGAGCAGTACTTC
TRBD2,TRBV10-1,.,TRBJ2-1,CASSEAGGGYNEQFF,TGCGCCAGCAGTGAAGCGGGGGGCGGTTACAATGAGCAGTTCTTC
.,TRBV25-1,.,TRBJ2-2,CASSGQGLADQARGELFF,TGTGCCAGCAGTGGGCAGGGGCTAGCGGATCAAGCTAGGGGGGAGCTGTTTTTT
TRBD2,TRBV12-5,.,TRBJ2-1,CASGLGLATNEQFF,TGTGCTAGTGGCTTAGGACTAGCTACTAATGAGCAGTTCTTC
TRBD1,TRBV6-6,.,TRBJ2-7,CASKTGTGSYEQYF,TGTGCCAGCAAAACCGGGACAGGGTCCTACGAGCAGTACTTC
.,TRBV15,.,TRBJ2-3,CATSPDSLGTDTQYF,TGTGCCACCAGCCCCGACTCCCTCGGCACAGATACGCAGTATTTT